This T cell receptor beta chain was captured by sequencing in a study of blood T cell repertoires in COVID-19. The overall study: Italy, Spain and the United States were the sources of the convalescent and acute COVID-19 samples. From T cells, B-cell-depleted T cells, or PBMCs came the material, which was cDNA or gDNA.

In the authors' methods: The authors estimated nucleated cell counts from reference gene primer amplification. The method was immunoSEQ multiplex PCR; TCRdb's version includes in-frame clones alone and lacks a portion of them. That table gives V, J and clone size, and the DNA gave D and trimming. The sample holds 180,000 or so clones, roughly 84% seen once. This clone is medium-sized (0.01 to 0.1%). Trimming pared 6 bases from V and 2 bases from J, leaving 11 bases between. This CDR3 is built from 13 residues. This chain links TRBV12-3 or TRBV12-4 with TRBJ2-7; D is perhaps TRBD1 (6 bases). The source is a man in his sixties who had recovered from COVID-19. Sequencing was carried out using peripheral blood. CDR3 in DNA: TGTGCCAGCAGCCAGGGGCAGACCTACGAGCAGTACTTC. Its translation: CASSQGQTYEQYF.